Each of the 24 T cell receptor beta chains below was sequenced from the same sample in a study of OX40 agonist ivuxolimab in advanced cancers. Assay used: immunoSEQ multiplex PCR; TCRdb lists only in-frame clones, some missing. Here the sample spans 40,000 to 50,000 clones, roughly 89% being singletons. Sample: CD4+ or CD8+ T cells sorted from blood, taken in a trial of the OX40 agonist ivuxolimab. The source is an adult with an advanced solid tumor such as melanoma, head and neck, liver or kidney cancer.

The chain couples TRBV9 to TRBJ1-1; tentative D call: TRBD1 (5 bases). Germline CDR1 and CDR2: SGDLS and YYNGEE. Trimming cost V 2 bases and J 5 bases, with 13 bases left between them. The CDR3 has 14 residues. The CDR3 region has the DNA TGTGCCAGCAGCGTCGAGGGGTTGGGGACTGAAGCTTTCTTT. It translates to CASSVEGLGTEAFF.

This rearrangement joins TRBV19 to TRBJ1-4; 10 nucleotides match TRBD1. The CDR3 length is 16 residues. The V segment lost 5 bases and the J segment 6 bases; nucleotides outside the gene matches: 9. The germline gives CDR1 LNHDA, CDR2 SQIVND (reference sequence). CDR3 loop: CASSLSPGQGHEKLFF. CDR3 sequence (DNA): TGTGCCAGTAGTTTATCCCCGGGACAGGGGCATGAAAAACTGTTTTTT.

J is TRBJ1-4 and V is TRBV18; possible D gene TRBD1, 5 bases. V was shortened by 5 bases and J by 1 base, with 11 bases between the two germline ends. Germline assignment: CDR1 KGHSH and CDR2 LQKENI. The CDR3 is 15 amino acids. The CDR3 here is CASSTRERTNEKLFF. The CDR3 DNA follows: TGTGCCAGCTCAACCAGGGAGCGAACTAATGAAAAACTGTTTTTT.

The J gene is TRBJ1-3, the V gene TRBV5-1; weak D call: TRBD1 (5 bases). The length of the CDR3 is 16 residues. Deletions cut 0 bases from V and 2 bases from J, with 12 bases between. Per the germline V gene, CDR1 is SGHRS and CDR2 is YFSETQ. CDR3 loop: CASSLGSRGAGNTIYF. The DNA of the CDR3 is TGCGCCAGCAGCTTGGGCTCGAGGGGAGCTGGAAACACCATATATTTT.

CDR3 sequence reads: CASSEAVAGKHEQYF. The CDR3 region has the DNA TGTGCCAGCAGTGAAGCGGTGGCAGGGAAACACGAGCAGTACTTC. V gene TRBV2 combines with J gene TRBJ2-7, with TRBD1 as a possible D gene (5 bases). V lost 0 bases and J lost 5, with 14 bases in between. Germline-derived CDR1 and CDR2 are SNHLY and FYNNEI. The CDR3 loop spans 15 amino acids.

The chain has TRBV7-3 and TRBJ2-3; the D is unclear. The V gene lost 6 bases and the J gene lost 0 bases, with 4 bases spanning the gap. The CDR3 contains 12 residues. Germline CDR1 is SGHTA and CDR2 is FQGTGA. The CDR3 DNA follows: TGTGCCAGCAGTTATAGCACAGATACGCAGTATTTT. Its translation is CASSYSTDTQYF.

The chain links TRBV2 to TRBJ2-2; 9 bases are a match to TRBD2. Germline loops: CDR1 SNHLY, CDR2 FYNNEI. The V gene end was trimmed by 4 bases and the J gene end by 0 bases; junction bases not matched to a gene: 9. The CDR3 contains 18 residues. The chain's CDR3 is CASSGLAGLPANTGELFF. In DNA form, the CDR3 reads TGTGCCAGCAGTGGGCTAGCGGGGTTACCGGCGAACACCGGGGAGCTGTTTTTT.

This chain joins TRBV14 and TRBJ2-1, with 10 bases fitting TRBD2. V shed 0 bases, J shed 8 bases, and the junction held 19 bases outside the gene matches. This CDR3 region has 20 residues. Germline values: CDR1 SGHDN, CDR2 FVKESK. CDR3 loop: CASSQERGLAGEYPNDEQFF. The CDR3 DNA follows: TGTGCCAGCAGCCAAGAACGAGGTCTAGCGGGAGAATACCCAAATGATGAGCAGTTCTTC.

This rearrangement joins TRBV5-1 to TRBJ2-7, with 9 bases matching TRBD1. The junction had 8 bases not matched to a gene; V was cut back by 4 bases and J by 6 bases. The CDR3 contains 14 residues. The germline CDR1 and CDR2 sequences are SGHRS and YFSETQ. CDR3 sequence (DNA): TGCGCCAGCAGCCCAGGACAGGGGTTGGGCGAGCAGTACTTC. Protein sequence: CASSPGQGLGEQYF.

This sequence joins TRBV28 and TRBJ1-2; possibly TRBD1 for D (5 bases). There are 11 residues in the CDR3. Per the germline V gene, CDR1 is MDHEN and CDR2 is SYDVKM. The V gene lost 3 bases and the J gene lost 7 bases, with 6 bases spanning the gap. CDR3 residues: CASSLGLGYTF. The CDR3 DNA follows: TGTGCCAGCAGTTTGGGGCTTGGCTACACCTTC.

The sample holds one count of this clone. V gene TRBV27 combines with J gene TRBJ1-2, with TRBD1 matching over 7 bases. J gave up 2 bases and V 0 bases, and 3 bases lay outside the gene matches. Germline lookup yields CDR1 MNHEY and CDR2 SMNVEV (reference sequence). The CDR3 spans 15 residues. CDR3 DNA sequence: TGTGCCAGCAGTTTATCCCTGACAGGGAACTATGGCTACACCTTC. Its translation: CASSLSLTGNYGYTF.

This clone has only a few counts. The V gene is TRBV2, the J gene TRBJ1-3, with D hard to call. Trimming cost V 3 bases and J 0 bases, with 6 bases left between them. This CDR3 comprises 14 residues. The germline gives CDR1 SNHLY, CDR2 FYNNEI. The CDR3 protein is CASSERLSGNTIYF. The CDR3 region has the DNA TGTGCCAGCAGTGAGCGCCTCTCTGGAAACACCATATATTTT.

The CDR3 is CASSLSGGGGPGYEQFF. The CDR3 DNA reads TGTGCCAGCAGCTTAAGTGGAGGGGGAGGGCCTGGGTATGAGCAGTTCTTC. This chain links TRBV7-3 with TRBJ2-1; D might be TRBD2 (7 bases). The CDR3 has 17 residues. Trimming removed 1 base at V and 8 bases at J, with 21 bases between. CDR1 is SGHTA and CDR2 is FQGTGA in the germline V gene.

The chain recombines TRBV5-6 with TRBJ1-5; a weak D match, TRBD1 (5 bases). Germline assignment: CDR1 SGHDT and CDR2 YYEEEE. V lost 1 base, J lost 3 bases, and 14 bases lay in between. The CDR3 length is 16 residues. CDR3 loop: CASSLSKQVLNQPQHF. The CDR3, as DNA: TGTGCCAGCAGCTTGAGTAAACAGGTCCTCAATCAGCCCCAGCATTTT.

The chain combines TRBV7-8 with TRBJ2-6; D unclear. The V and J ends lost 5 bases and 0 bases respectively, with 8 bases between them. This CDR3 has 15 residues. Per the germline V gene, CDR1 is SGHVS and CDR2 is FQNEAQ. The CDR3 loop reads CASSLSSSGANVLTF. CDR3 nucleotide sequence: TGTGCCAGCAGCCTTTCCAGCTCTGGGGCCAACGTCCTGACTTTC.

For the CDR3, the DNA is TGTGCCAGCAGCTTAAATGCAGCGGGGAGGGCGACAGATACGCAGTATTTT. Translating gives CASSLNAAGRATDTQYF. The gene calls are TRBV11-2 and TRBJ2-3; 7 bases are shared with TRBD2. Per the germline V gene, CDR1 is SGHAT and CDR2 is FQNNGV. Trimming removed 2 bases from V and 3 bases from J; junction bases left unmatched: 11. The CDR3 is made up of 17 amino acids.

This clone has only a few counts. This chain connects TRBV7-9 to TRBJ1-2; unclear D gene. The CDR3 has 11 amino acids. Germline assignment: CDR1 SEHNR and CDR2 FQNEAQ (reference sequence). V was clipped by 7 bases and J by 5 bases, with 8 bases between them. The CDR3 nucleotides read TGTGCCAGCACCAGTGGTTATGGCTACACCTTC. This encodes CASTSGYGYTF.

This rearrangement joins TRBV30 to TRBJ2-7, with TRBD2 identical over 8 bases. The CDR3 runs to 14 residues. From germline, CDR1 is GTSNPN and CDR2 SVGIG (reference sequence). After removal of 2 bases from V and 7 bases from J, the junction contained 10 bases not matched to a gene. In DNA, the CDR3 is TGTGCCTGGAGTCTCCTTAGCGGGACCGGGGAGCAGTACTTC. This codes for CAWSLLSGTGEQYF.

J is TRBJ2-3 and V is TRBV7-6; D is uncertain. Germline CDR1 and CDR2: SGHVS and FNYEAQ. Deletions cut 1 base from V and 6 bases from J, with 11 bases between. CDR3 length: 14 residues. CDR3 coding DNA: TGTGCCAGCAGCTTAGAGCCTAGATCCGATACGCAGTATTTT. This sequence encodes CASSLEPRSDTQYF.

The V call is TRBV6-4, the J call TRBJ2-3; TRBD2 matches at 7 bases. Germline V gene lookup returns CDR1 MRHNA and CDR2 SNTAGT. Trimming cost V 4 bases and J 6 bases; bases outside gene matches: 10. The CDR3 runs to 15 residues. CDR3 in amino acids: CASSVLGSSGDTQYF. The CDR3, as DNA: TGTGCCAGCAGTGTACTAGGCTCTAGCGGCGATACGCAGTATTTT.

The chain is built from TRBV6-1 and TRBJ2-2; D unresolved. Germline CDR1 reads MNHNS; CDR2 reads SASEGT. V was shortened by 7 bases and J by 1 base, with 10 bases between the two germline ends. The CDR3 contains 14 residues. CDR3 loop: CASKWSENTGELFF. The CDR3 nucleotides are TGTGCCAGCAAGTGGTCAGAGAACACCGGGGAGCTGTTTTTT.

This chain joins TRBV18 and TRBJ2-5; 7 bases agree with TRBD1. Germline CDR1 KGHSH, CDR2 LQKENI. The CDR3 loop spans 14 amino acids. After removal of 5 bases from V and 0 bases from J, the junction contained 3 bases not matched to a gene. The DNA of the CDR3 is TGTGCCAGCTCAGGGACAGAGTACCAAGAGACCCAGTACTTC. Its protein product is CASSGTEYQETQYF.

The CDR3 DNA reads TGTGCCAGCAGCTTATCAGGGGTCGAGACCCAGTACTTC. It specifies CASSLSGVETQYF. The V and J genes are TRBV7-6 and TRBJ2-5, with D perhaps matching TRBD1 (6 bases). Germline V gene sequence: CDR1 SGHVS, CDR2 FNYEAQ. V lost 2 bases, J lost 5 bases, and 9 bases lay in between. This CDR3 has 13 residues.

This clone was recorded once. This chain joins TRBV11-2 and TRBJ2-3; 7 nucleotides match TRBD1. With V trimmed by 6 bases and J by 4 bases, 13 bases remained unmatched. The germline CDR1 and CDR2 sequences are SGHAT and FQNNGV. This CDR3 is built from 16 residues. CDR3 nucleotide sequence: TGTGCCAGCAGGAACTTACTCCGGGACAGCCCAGATACGCAGTATTTT. Translation: CASRNLLRDSPDTQYF.